This entry features one T cell receptor beta chain sequence. The antigen is undetermined. Trimming took off 2 bases at V and 6 bases at J, with 10 bases between the two ends. The germline V gene has CDR1 KGHSH and CDR2 LQKENI. CDR3 length: 13 residues. These data are taken from a study of T cells in localized non-small cell lung cancer. TCRdb's table, derived via immunoSEQ multiplex PCR, lists solely in-frame clones and lacks some. The table lists 48,000 or so clones, 60% to 85% of them singletons. General observations from the study: Tumor samples were not multi-region, leaving intratumor heterogeneity unexcluded. T cell clonality was highest in uninvolved adjacent lung, above tumor. With higher T cell density in blood came longer overall survival.

This sample comprised peripheral blood, obtained before any cancer treatment. V gene TRBV18 combines with J gene TRBJ1-2; weak D call: TRBD1 (6 bases). The TCR comes from a man aged 35 to 69 with stage I squamous cell lung carcinoma. The CDR3 sequence: CASSPGAGDGYTF. The CDR3 region has the DNA TGTGCCAGCTCACCAGGGGCAGGGGATGGCTACACCTTC.